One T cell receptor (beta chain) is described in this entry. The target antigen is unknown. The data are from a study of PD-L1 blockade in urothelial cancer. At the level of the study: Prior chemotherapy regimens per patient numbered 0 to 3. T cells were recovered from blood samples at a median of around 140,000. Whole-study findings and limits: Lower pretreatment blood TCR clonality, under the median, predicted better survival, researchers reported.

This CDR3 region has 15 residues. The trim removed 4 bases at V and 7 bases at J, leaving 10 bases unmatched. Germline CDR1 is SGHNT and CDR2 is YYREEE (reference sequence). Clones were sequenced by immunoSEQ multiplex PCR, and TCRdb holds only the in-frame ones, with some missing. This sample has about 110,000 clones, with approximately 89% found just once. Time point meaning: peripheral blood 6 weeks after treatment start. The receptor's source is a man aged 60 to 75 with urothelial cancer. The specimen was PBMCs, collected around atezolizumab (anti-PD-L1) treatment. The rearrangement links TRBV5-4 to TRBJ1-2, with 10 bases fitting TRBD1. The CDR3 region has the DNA TGTGCCAGCAGCCCGGAACGAGGACAGGGGGTTGGCTACACCTTC. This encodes CASSPERGQGVGYTF. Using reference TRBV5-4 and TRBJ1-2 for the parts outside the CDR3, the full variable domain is ETGVTQSPTHLIKTRGQQVTLRCSSQSGHNTVSWYQQALGQGPQFIFQYYREEENGRGNFPPRFSGLQFPNYSSELNVNALELDDSALYLCASSPERGQGVGYTFGSGTRLTVV.